A selection of T cell receptor beta chains follows, all from one sample in a study of radiotherapy plus CTLA-4 blockade in lung cancer. Repertoires were generated with immunoSEQ multiplex PCR, while TCRdb's copy carries only in-frame clones and drops some. The sample contains about 98,000 clones, around 90% of which appear only once. The specimen was peripheral blood, collected from a patient treated with radiotherapy plus ipilimumab. The receptors originated from a human donor with non-small cell lung cancer that progressed on radiotherapy plus ipilimumab. The CDR3 runs from the conserved cysteine through the conserved F or W. The D gene is left open where the match is weak. Expanded clones are given a class, and other clones once, few, many or no size at all.

DNA	CDR3	J	D	V	size
TGTGCCAGCTCAAACAGGGGCCCAAAGCCTGAAGCTTTCTTT	CASSNRGPKPEAFF	TRBJ1-1	TRBD1	TRBV6-5	NA
TGTGCCAGCAGCTTGGCCGGGCCCTACAATGAGCAGTTCTTC	CASSLAGPYNEQFF	TRBJ2-1	NA	TRBV5-6	once
TGCAGCGTTGAGGGGGGGGAGACCCAGTACTTC	CSVEGGETQYF	TRBJ2-5	TRBD2	TRBV29-1	NA
TGCGCCAGCAGCGGGGGCCATGAGCAGTTCTTC	CASSGGHEQFF	TRBJ2-1	NA	TRBV23-1	NA
TGTGCCAGTACCCCGGACAGGATTATCTATGGCTACACCTTC	CASTPDRIIYGYTF	TRBJ1-2	TRBD1	TRBV19	few
TGTGCCAGCTCACCGACAGGGATCACAGATACGCAGTATTTT	CASSPTGITDTQYF	TRBJ2-3	TRBD1	TRBV18	NA
TGTGCCAGCAGCTTAGACAGCTACGAGCAGTACTTC	CASSLDSYEQYF	TRBJ2-7	NA	TRBV11-3	NA
TGTGCCAGTAGTAGGACCGGGACCCCAGGGGCTGAAGCTTTCTTT	CASSRTGTPGAEAFF	TRBJ1-1	NA	TRBV19	NA
TGTGCCAGCAGCTTGGGTCTGGGGGCCACTGGGGCCAACGTCCTGACTTTC	CASSLGLGATGANVLTF	TRBJ2-6	NA	TRBV5-6	once
TGTGCCAGGTGGGGTAGTAGCGGGAGGGCCAAAAGGCAAGAGACCCAGTACTTC	CARWGSSGRAKRQETQYF	TRBJ2-5	TRBD2	TRBV28	NA
TGTGCCAGCTCCCAGGTCTCGAACAATGAGCAGTTCTTC	CASSQVSNNEQFF	TRBJ2-1	NA	TRBV18	NA
TGCGCCAGCAGCCCTGGCGGTTTTATCGGACAGGGGAGGAATGGCTACACCTTC	CASSPGGFIGQGRNGYTF	TRBJ1-2	TRBD1	TRBV5-1	NA
TGCGCCAGCAGAAAGGACCCGAGTTACTATGGCTACACCTTC	CASRKDPSYYGYTF	TRBJ1-2	NA	TRBV10-1	NA
TGTGCCAGCTCAAGGGAGGGGGCAAGCTCCTACGAGCAGTACTTC	CASSREGASSYEQYF	TRBJ2-7	NA	TRBV18	NA
TGTGCCAGCAACAAAGGACAGGGTTCCTACAATGAGCAGTTCTTC	CASNKGQGSYNEQFF	TRBJ2-1	TRBD1	TRBV6-6	NA
TGTGCCAGCAGTTACAGGCGTTCAGGCACTGAAGCTTTCTTT	CASSYRRSGTEAFF	TRBJ1-1	NA	TRBV27	NA
TGTGCCAGCAGTGTCTTAGGGACAGGTAGCATGAACACTGAAGCTTTCTTT	CASSVLGTGSMNTEAFF	TRBJ1-1	TRBD1	TRBV6-1	once
TGTGCCAGCAGTGAATTGGGTAGGGCTACAGATACGCAGTATTTT	CASSELGRATDTQYF	TRBJ2-3	NA	TRBV6-1	NA
TGTGCCAGCAGTTTACTAGCGTCGAATGAGCAGTTCTTC	CASSLLASNEQFF	TRBJ2-1	TRBD2	TRBV6-1	NA
TGTGCCAGCAGCCAGGGGGGGATCGGGTTCAGGGAGCTGTTTTTT	CASSQGGIGFRELFF	TRBJ2-2	NA	TRBV7-2	NA
TGTGCCAGTAGTATGGGGATCCTACCTGGGGCCAACGTCCTGACTTTC	CASSMGILPGANVLTF	TRBJ2-6	NA	TRBV19	NA
TGTGCTAGTGAAGGCGGGGGGGTCGACGAGCAGTACTTC	CASEGGGVDEQYF	TRBJ2-7	TRBD2	TRBV12-5	NA
TGCGCCAGCAGCTCGGGACTAGCGGGCACCACTTCCAACGAGCAGTACTTC	CASSSGLAGTTSNEQYF	TRBJ2-7	TRBD2	TRBV5-1	NA
TGCGCCAGCAGCCTGTCCGGGTCCCAAAAATCCGGGGAGCTGTTTTTT	CASSLSGSQKSGELFF	TRBJ2-2	NA	TRBV5-1	once